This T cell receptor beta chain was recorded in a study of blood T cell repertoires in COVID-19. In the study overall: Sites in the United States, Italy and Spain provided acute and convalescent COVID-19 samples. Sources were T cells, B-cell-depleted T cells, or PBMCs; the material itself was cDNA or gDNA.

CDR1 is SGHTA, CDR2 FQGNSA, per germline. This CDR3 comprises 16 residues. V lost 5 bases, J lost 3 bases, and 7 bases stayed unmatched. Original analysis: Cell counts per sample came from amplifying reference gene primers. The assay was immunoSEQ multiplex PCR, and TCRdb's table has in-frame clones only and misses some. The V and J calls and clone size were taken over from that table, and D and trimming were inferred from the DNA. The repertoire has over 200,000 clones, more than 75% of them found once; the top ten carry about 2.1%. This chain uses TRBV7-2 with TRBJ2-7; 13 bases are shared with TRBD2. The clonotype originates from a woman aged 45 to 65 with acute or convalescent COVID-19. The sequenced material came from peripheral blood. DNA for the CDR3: TGTGCCAGCAGCCCTTCGACTAGCGGGGGGATCTACGAGCAGTACTTC. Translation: CASSPSTSGGIYEQYF.